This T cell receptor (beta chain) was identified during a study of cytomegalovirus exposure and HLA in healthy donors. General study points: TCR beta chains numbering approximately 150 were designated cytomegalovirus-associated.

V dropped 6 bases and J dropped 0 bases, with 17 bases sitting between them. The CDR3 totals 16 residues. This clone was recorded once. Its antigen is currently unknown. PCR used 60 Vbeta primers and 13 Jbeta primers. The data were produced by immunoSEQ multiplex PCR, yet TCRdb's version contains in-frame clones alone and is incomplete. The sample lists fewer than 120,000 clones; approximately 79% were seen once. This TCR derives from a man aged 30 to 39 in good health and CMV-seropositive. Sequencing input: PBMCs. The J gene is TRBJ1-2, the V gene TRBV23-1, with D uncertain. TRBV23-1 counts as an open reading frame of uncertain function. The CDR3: CASSSWRAEANYGYTF. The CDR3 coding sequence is TGCGCCAGCAGCTCATGGCGGGCGGAAGCTAACTATGGCTACACCTTC.